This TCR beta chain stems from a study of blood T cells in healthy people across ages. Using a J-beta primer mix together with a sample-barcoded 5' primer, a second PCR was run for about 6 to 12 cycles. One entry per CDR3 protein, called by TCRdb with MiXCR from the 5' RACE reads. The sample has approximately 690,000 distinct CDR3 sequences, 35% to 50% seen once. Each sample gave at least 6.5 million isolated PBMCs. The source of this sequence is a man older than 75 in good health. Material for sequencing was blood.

For the CDR3, the DNA is TGTGCCAGCAGTCAAAAGTCCCCGAAATTCGGCGGTGAGCAGTTCTTC. This gives the protein CASSQKSPKFGGEQFF. V is TRBV7-9 and J is TRBJ2-1; unclear D gene. This CDR3 is built from 16 residues. Germline values: CDR1 SEHNR, CDR2 FQNEAQ (reference sequence). V gave up 6 bases and J gave up 9 bases, with 24 bases separating them.